This TCR beta chain was captured by sequencing in a study of regulatory T cells in long-lasting Graves disease (dated by TCRdb to the early 2020s). Turning to the overall study: Newly diagnosed Graves' disease patients had taken antithyroid drugs for less than 3 months. Peripheral blood TCR sequencing and RNA sequencing compared persistent Graves' disease patients with newly diagnosed Graves' disease patients. The study was conducted in China and was registered as a clinical trial. TCR sequencing covered 13 persistent and some 20 newly diagnosed Graves' disease patients, about 35 samples in total.

Here is what the overall study found, with its caveats: Persistent Graves' disease patients showed lower TCR Shannon entropy and fewer highly expanded clones than newly diagnosed patients, suggesting clonal expansion. Preferential use of TRBV28, TRBJ1-2 and TRBJ2-5 was observed in persistent disease, whereas TRBV20-1 and TRBJ2-1 were favored in newly diagnosed disease. The authors noted that the small sample size was a limitation that may lower accuracy. The study examined only peripheral blood because the primary lesion, thyroid tissue, could not be accessed. Sequencing and analysis were limited to the TCR beta chain. More public clonotypes were shared among persistent patients (around 3,000) than among newly diagnosed patients (966).

The time point label of this sample denotes: newly diagnosed GD, antithyroid drugs for less than 3 months. For both TCR sequencing and RNA sequencing, RNA was extracted from PBMCs in TRIzol. The diagnosis of Graves' disease followed American Thyroid Association guidelines. The patients came from an endocrinology department in Xi'an, China. From each patient, approximately 10 milliliters of peripheral blood was collected into an EDTA anticoagulant tube. Ficoll Paque Plus density gradient separation was used to isolate PBMCs, and no additional T cell sorting was done. RNA quality was checked with an Agilent 2100 Bioanalyzer and agarose gel, and concentration with a NanoDrop 2000. This clonotype has at least ten counts. Its antigen is still unknown. Base quality data are lacking; no much larger clone is found one base away. Libraries were made using multiplex PCR. For sequencing, an Illumina HiSeq 4000 was employed. To build TCR beta libraries, CDR3 regions were amplified by Arm-PCR using iRepertoire HTBI primers. PCR products were gel purified before sequencing. In the original analysis: A total of 62 TRBV and approximately 15 TRBJ segments were identified across samples and were used for gene usage analysis of CDR3 amino acid clonotypes. COPE and FqMerger were used to merge filtered high-quality paired reads into contigs. Contigs were aligned with BLAST to IMGT TRBV, TRBD and TRBJ reference genes, and CDR3 was defined per IMGT. Highly expanded clones were defined as clonotypes with a frequency above 0.1%. Shannon entropy was used to measure repertoire diversity, and the Gini coefficient was used to measure V-J evenness. A clonotype found in more than one individual was treated as public. In-frame beta chains were kept once TCRdb had trimmed the public reads at Q25 with fastp and called clones with MiXCR. Rows are unified per CDR3 protein, each entry keeping the most common DNA and genes. The authors' filters were not applied to this entry. This sample gives 300,000 to 400,000 distinct CDR3 sequences in total; 15% to 20% of them show up just once. The ten largest clones take up about 36% of the sample.

The CDR3 measures 15 amino acids from cysteine to phenylalanine. CDR3 DNA is the only sequence kept; it has 45 bases, read in frame from the first base. V loses 6 bases of germline sequence and J loses 1 base, and the interval between the two ends is 12 bases. The receptor was isolated from a female donor with Graves disease. The rearrangement combines TRBV12-3 or TRBV12-4 with TRBJ1-4, and possibly TRBD1, on 6 matching bases. Sequencing used peripheral blood mononuclear cells (PBMCs), obtained at new diagnosis, from a patient treated with antithyroid drugs. The CDR3 loop reads CASSLDSLTNEKLFF. At the DNA level, the sequence is TGTGCCAGCAGCCTGGACAGCCTAACTAATGAAAAACTGTTTTTT.